This T cell receptor beta chain stems from a study of shared clonotypes between healthy human individuals. The CDR3 spans 18 residues. CDR1 is SGHVS and CDR2 is FQNEAQ in the germline V gene. Trimming removed 1 base at V and 2 bases at J, with 20 bases between. Deep-level settings were used for running the assay. Sequenced by immunoSEQ multiplex PCR; TCRdb stores in-frame clones only, minus some. The table has about 510,000 clones, 79% seen once. Findings of the study overall: The expectation was that sequencing depth would affect clonotype sharing among donors.

A note on this clone: The antigen is not known.

HIV-negative, healthy adults without recent acute infections or vaccinations were the donors. Caucasian adults residing in Nashville, Tennessee made up all the donors. This sequence was found in a middle-aged woman in good health. Some clones in this sample may be carry-over from other donors' samples. V is TRBV7-8 and J is TRBJ1-2, with TRBD1 as a possible D gene (6 bases). The sequenced material came from PBMCs. The CDR3 reads CASSLGGGFTLSNYGYTF. The CDR3 coding sequence is TGTGCCAGCAGCTTAGGGGGGGGCTTCACACTGTCAAACTATGGCTACACCTTC.